This T cell receptor beta chain originates from a study of PD-L1 blockade in urothelial cancer. Study context: Prior regimens of chemotherapy numbered 0 to 3 per patient. Blood samples contained a median 141,255 T cells. The study, taken as a whole, reports: More expansion of tumor-associated blood clones, seen at 3 weeks, marked durable-benefit patients.

Templates that were synthetic TCR analogs were spiked into each PCR. Generated by immunoSEQ multiplex PCR, the TCRdb table keeps only in-frame clones and is missing some. The sample has 55,000 to 85,000 clones, 70% to 90% seen once; the top ten hold around 3.4%. Concerning this clone: Antigen specificity is unknown.

Trimming at V came to 1 base and at J to 0 bases, leaving 1 base not matched to a gene. This CDR3 is built from 17 residues. CDR1 SEHNR and CDR2 FQNEAQ come from the germline V gene (reference sequence). The clonotype comes from a man in his 60s with urothelial cancer. V gene TRBV7-9 combines with J gene TRBJ2-7, with 15 bases lining up with TRBD2. The material sequenced was PBMCs, taken around atezolizumab (anti-PD-L1) treatment. The CDR3 nucleotides are TGTGCCAGCAGCTTAGGGACTAGCGGGAGGGCCTCCTACGAGCAGTACTTC. Translated: CASSLGTSGRASYEQYF.